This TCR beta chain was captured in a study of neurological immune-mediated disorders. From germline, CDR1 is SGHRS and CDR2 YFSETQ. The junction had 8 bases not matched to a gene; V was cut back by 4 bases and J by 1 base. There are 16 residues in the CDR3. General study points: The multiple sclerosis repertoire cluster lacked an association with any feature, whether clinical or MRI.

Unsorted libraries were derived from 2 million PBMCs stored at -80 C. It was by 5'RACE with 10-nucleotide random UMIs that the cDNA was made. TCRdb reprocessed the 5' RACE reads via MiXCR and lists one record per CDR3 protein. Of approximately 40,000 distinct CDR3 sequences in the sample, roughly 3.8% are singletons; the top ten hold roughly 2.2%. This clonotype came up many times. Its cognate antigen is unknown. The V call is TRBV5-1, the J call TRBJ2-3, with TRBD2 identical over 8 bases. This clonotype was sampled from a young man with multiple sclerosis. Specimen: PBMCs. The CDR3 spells CASSSGLTSGTDTQYF. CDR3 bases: TGCGCCAGCAGCAGTGGGTTGACTAGCGGCACAGATACGCAGTATTTT. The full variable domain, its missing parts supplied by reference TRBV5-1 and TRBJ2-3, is KAGVTQTPRYLIKTRGQQVTLSCSPISGHRSVSWYQQTPGQGLQFLFEYFSETQRNKGNFPGRFSGRQFSNSRSEMNVSTLELGDSALYLCASSSGLTSGTDTQYFGPGTRLTVL.